This TCR beta chain was captured by sequencing in a study of technical replicates of blood from several donors. Sequencing was performed with immunoSEQ multiplex PCR; in TCRdb, only in-frame clones are kept and a portion is missing. The table records some 74,000 clones, less than 97% of them present only once. Germline V gene sequence: CDR1 SGHTA, CDR2 FQGNSA. V shed 5 bases and J 7 bases; nucleotides not matched to a gene: 14. This CDR3 region has 15 residues. The J gene is TRBJ2-7, the V gene TRBV7-2; 7 nucleotides agree with TRBD2. Sequencing was performed on T cells isolated from PBMCs. The TCR was taken from a human donor in good health. CDR3 DNA sequence: TGTGCCAGCAGCATTATGGGAGGGCTCGCTTGGGAGCAGTACTTC. This translates into CASSIMGGLAWEQYF. The full variable domain, in which reference TRBV7-2 and TRBJ2-7 provide the parts outside the CDR3, is GAGVSQSPSNKVTEKGKDVELRCDPISGHTALYWYRQSLGQGLEFLIYFQGNSAPDKSGLPSDRFSAERTGGSVSTLTIQRTQQEDSAVYLCASSIMGGLAWEQYFGPGTRLTVT.